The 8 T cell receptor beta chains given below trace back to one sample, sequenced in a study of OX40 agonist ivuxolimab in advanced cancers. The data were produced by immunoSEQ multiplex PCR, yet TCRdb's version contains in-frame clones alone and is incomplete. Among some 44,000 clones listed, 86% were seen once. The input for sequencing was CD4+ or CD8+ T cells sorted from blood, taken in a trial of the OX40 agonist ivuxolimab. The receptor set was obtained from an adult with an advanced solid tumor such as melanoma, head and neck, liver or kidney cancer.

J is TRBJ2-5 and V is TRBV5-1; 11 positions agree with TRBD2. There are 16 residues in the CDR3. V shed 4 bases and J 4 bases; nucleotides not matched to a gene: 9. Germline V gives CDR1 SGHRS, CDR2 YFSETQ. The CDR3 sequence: CASSRTSGSSVETQYF. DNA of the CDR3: TGCGCCAGCAGCCGTACTAGCGGGAGTTCTGTAGAGACCCAGTACTTC.

The CDR3 loop reads CASINRGPGTEAFF. The CDR3 DNA is TGTGCCAGCATCAATCGGGGCCCAGGCACTGAAGCTTTCTTT. The chain employs TRBV2 and TRBJ1-1; a possible D gene is TRBD1 (5 bases). The V gene's germline CDR1 is SNHLY and CDR2 FYNNEI. Trimming cost V 7 bases and J 4 bases, with 16 bases left between them. The length of the CDR3 is 14 residues.

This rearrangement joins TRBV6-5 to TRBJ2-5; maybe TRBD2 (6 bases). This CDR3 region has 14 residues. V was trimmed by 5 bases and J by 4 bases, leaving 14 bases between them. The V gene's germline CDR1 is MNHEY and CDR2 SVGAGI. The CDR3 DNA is TGTGCCAGCAGTACCCGGACTAAGTCAGAGACCCAGTACTTC. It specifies CASSTRTKSETQYF.

CDR3: CASSWTGEDSGNTIYF. CDR3 nucleotides: TGTGCCAGCTCGTGGACGGGGGAAGATTCTGGAAACACCATATATTTT. The V gene is TRBV18, the J gene TRBJ1-3; the D gene is possibly TRBD1 (5 bases). V shed 6 bases and J shed 1 base, with 16 bases lying between them. Germline CDR1 reads KGHSH; CDR2 reads LQKENI. The CDR3 contains 16 residues.

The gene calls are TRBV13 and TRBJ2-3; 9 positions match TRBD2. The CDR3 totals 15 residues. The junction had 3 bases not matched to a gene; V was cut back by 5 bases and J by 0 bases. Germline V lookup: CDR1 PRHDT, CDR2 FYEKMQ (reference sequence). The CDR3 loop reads CASSPLAGSTDTQYF. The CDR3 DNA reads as TGTGCCAGCAGCCCCCTAGCGGGGAGCACAGATACGCAGTATTTT.

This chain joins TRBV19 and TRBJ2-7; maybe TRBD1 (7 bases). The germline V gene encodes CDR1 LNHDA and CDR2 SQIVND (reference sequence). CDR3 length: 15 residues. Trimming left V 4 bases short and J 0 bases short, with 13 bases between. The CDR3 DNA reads TGTGCCAGTAGTACCTTCCAGGGGGGCTCCTACGAGCAGTACTTC. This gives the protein CASSTFQGGSYEQYF.

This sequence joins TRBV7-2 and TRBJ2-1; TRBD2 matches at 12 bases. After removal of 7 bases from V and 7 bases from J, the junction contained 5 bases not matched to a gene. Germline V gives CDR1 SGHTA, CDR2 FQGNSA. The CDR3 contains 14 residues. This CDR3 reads CASTPGLAGNEQFF. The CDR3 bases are TGTGCCAGCACCCCGGGACTAGCGGGTAATGAGCAGTTCTTC.

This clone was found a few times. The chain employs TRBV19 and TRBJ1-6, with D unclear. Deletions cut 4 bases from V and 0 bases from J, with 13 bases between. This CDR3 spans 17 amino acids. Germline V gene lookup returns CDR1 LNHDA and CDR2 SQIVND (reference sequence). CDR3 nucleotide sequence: TGTGCCAGTAGTAAACTACAGCAGAGCTCCTATAATTCACCCCTCCACTTT. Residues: CASSKLQQSSYNSPLHF.